The rows below give T cell receptor beta chains drawn from one sample of a study of blood T cell repertoires in COVID-19. Data came from immunoSEQ multiplex PCR; TCRdb stores just in-frame clones and leaves some out. The sample lists 100,000 to 150,000 clones, 80% to 90% seen once, with about 4.5% in the top ten. What was sequenced was peripheral blood. Every receptor here comes from a man in his forties or fifties with acute or convalescent COVID-19. Both conserved end residues are part of each CDR3. The order of the fields is V gene, J gene, CDR3 protein.

>TRBV11-3|TRBJ2-3
CASSLGPSGGPTDTQYF
>TRBV19|TRBJ1-5
CASRLDGNQPQHF
>TRBV10-3|TRBJ1-5
CAISENSNQPQHF
>TRBV27|TRBJ2-2
CASSQQGAGELFF
>TRBV13|TRBJ2-1
CASSPRGAYNEQFF
>TRBV29-1|TRBJ2-7
CSVDTGDSYEQYF
>TRBV27|TRBJ1-6
CASRQTGHSSPLHF
>TRBV7-9|TRBJ2-1
CASSLEVGLSSYNEQFF
>TRBV12-5|TRBJ2-5
CASGAEGFQETQYF
>TRBV2|TRBJ1-3
CASSGEAGGSYSGNTIYF
>TRBV2|TRBJ2-5
CASTEDGQGVKTQYF
>TRBV5-5|TRBJ1-2
CASSLLSGGVYGYTF
>TRBV30|TRBJ1-2
CAWSVHPGPLEGYTF
>TRBV18|TRBJ1-6
CASSPEAYSPLHF